This T cell receptor beta chain was identified during a study of blood T cell repertoires in COVID-19. Germline V gives CDR1 MNHEY, CDR2 SVGAGI. V gave up 5 bases and J gave up 1 base, with 11 bases separating them. This CDR3 is built from 15 residues. Per the authors' pipeline: Scientists estimated how many nucleated cells there were by amplifying reference gene primers. Sequencing used immunoSEQ multiplex PCR; TCRdb keeps in-frame clones, though not all of them. D and trimming were read from the DNA, whereas the V and J calls and clone size are those reported in that table. Of about 120,000 clones in the sample, about 79% were seen once.

The clonotype comes from a man between 65 and 85 years old with acute or convalescent COVID-19. The specimen was peripheral blood. The V call is TRBV6-5, the J call TRBJ2-2; D is possibly TRBD1 (6 bases). The CDR3 loop reads CASSLSTGNTGELFF. The CDR3 bases are TGTGCCAGCAGTCTCTCGACAGGGAACACCGGGGAGCTGTTTTTT.